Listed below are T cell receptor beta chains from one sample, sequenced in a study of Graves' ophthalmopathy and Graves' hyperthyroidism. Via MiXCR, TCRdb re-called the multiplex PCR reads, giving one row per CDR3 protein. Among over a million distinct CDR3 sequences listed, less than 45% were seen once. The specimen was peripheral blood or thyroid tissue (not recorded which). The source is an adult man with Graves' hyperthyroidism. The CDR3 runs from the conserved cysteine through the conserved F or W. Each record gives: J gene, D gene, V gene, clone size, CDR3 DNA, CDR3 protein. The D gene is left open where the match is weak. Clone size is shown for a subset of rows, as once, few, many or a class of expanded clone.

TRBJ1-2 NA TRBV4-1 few TGCGCCAGCAGCCAAGGTTATGAGAAATCTAACTATGGCTACACCTTC CASSQGYEKSNYGYTF
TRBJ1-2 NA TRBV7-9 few TGTGCCAGCAGCCCCCCCAACAGGTGGCATGGCTACACCTTC CASSPPNRWHGYTF
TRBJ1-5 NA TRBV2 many TGTGCCAGCAGTGTCGCAGACTTCGATAGCAATCAGCCCCAGCATTTT CASSVADFDSNQPQHF
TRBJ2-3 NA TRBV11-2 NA TGTGCCAGCAGGTCGTGGGGCACAGATACGCAGTATTTT CASRSWGTDTQYF
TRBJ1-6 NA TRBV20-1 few TGCAGTGCTAGAGACAGGGACTCACCCCTCCACTTT CSARDRDSPLHF
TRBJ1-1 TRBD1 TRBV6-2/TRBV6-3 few TGTGCCAGCAGTTACTGGACAGGGAATACTGAAGCTTTCTTT CASSYWTGNTEAFF
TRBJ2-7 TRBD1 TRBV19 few TGTGCCAGTAGTAGGACGGGACAGAACTACGAGCAGTACTTC CASSRTGQNYEQYF
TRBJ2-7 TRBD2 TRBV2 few TGTGCCAGCACGCCGCGGGAGGGTGGTGTTGGGGAGCAGTACTTC CASTPREGGVGEQYF
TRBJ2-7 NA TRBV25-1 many TGTGCCAGCAGTGACACTAGTTATTCCTACGAGCAGTACTTC CASSDTSYSYEQYF
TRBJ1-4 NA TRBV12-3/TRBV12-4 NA TGTGCCAGCAGTCACGGGTATCTCAGTGAAAAACTGTTTTTT CASSHGYLSEKLFF
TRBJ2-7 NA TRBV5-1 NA TGTGCCAGCAGCTTACGGGGCGTTGTCGACGAGCAGTACTTC CASSLRGVVDEQYF
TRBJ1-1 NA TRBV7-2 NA TGTGCCAGCAGCGCACAGGGCGGGAGGACTGAAGCTTTCTTT CASSAQGGRTEAFF
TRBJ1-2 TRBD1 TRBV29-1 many TGCAGCGTGCCTCGGGACAGATCTAACTATGGCTACACCTTC CSVPRDRSNYGYTF
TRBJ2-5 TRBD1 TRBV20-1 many TGCAGTGCTAGAGGACAGGGATTGGGAGAGACCCAGTACTTC CSARGQGLGETQYF
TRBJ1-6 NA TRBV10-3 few TGTGCCATCAGTGAGTCAAGACTGTTAGAGGATAATTCACCCCTCCACTTT CAISESRLLEDNSPLHF
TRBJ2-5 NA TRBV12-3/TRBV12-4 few TGTGCCAGCAGCCAATCTTACAAGGCTCAAGAGACCCAGTACTTC CASSQSYKAQETQYF
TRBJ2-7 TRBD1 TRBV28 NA TGTGCCAGCACCCCGGGTTGGGACAGCTCCTACGAGCAGTACTTC CASTPGWDSSYEQYF
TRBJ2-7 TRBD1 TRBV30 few TGTGCCTGGAACAGGGGGCAGGACGAGCAGTACTTC CAWNRGQDEQYF
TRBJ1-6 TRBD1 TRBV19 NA TGTGCCAGTAGTACCCACACCGGGACAGTCAATTCACCCCTCCACTTT CASSTHTGTVNSPLHF
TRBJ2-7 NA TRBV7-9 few TGTGCCAGCACCGAGACAGGACTTACCTACGAGCAGTACTTC CASTETGLTYEQYF
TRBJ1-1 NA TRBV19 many TGTGCCAGTAGTATCTCCCTGAACACTGAAGCTTTCTTT CASSISLNTEAFF
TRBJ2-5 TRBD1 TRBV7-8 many TGTGCCAGCAGCCCGCGTACCGCTTGGACAGGACAAGAGACCCAGTACTTC CASSPRTAWTGQETQYF
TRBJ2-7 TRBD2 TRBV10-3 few TGTGCCACCGGACTAGCGGGAGTCTACGAGCAGTACTTC CATGLAGVYEQYF
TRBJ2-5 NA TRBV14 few TGTGCCAGCAGCCAATTGGGTTTTCAAGAGACCCAGTACTTC CASSQLGFQETQYF
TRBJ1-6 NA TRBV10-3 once TGTGCCATCGCGAGAAGCATAATCGGAGAATATAATTCACCCCTCCACTTT CAIARSIIGEYNSPLHF
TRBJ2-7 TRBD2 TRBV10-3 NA TGTGCCATCAGGAGCGGGGGGGCTAAAGAGCAGTACTTC CAIRSGGAKEQYF
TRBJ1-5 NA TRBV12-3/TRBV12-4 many TGTGCCAGCACCTTAGACGGTTCGATTCATTTT CASTLDGSIHF
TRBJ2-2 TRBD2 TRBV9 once TGTGCCAGCAGCTTAAGGGCGGGAGGCACCGGGGAGCTGTTTTTT CASSLRAGGTGELFF
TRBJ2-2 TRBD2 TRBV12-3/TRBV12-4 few TGTGCCAGCAGCCGGGGACTAGCGGGCTTTACCGGGGAGCTGTTTTTT CASSRGLAGFTGELFF
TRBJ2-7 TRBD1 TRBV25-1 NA TGTGCCCCCTCGGGGCGGGGACAGGGGAACTACGAGCAGTACTTC CAPSGRGQGNYEQYF
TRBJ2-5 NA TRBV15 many TGTGCCACCAGCAGAGATCAGGGGGGGACCCAGTACTTC CATSRDQGGTQYF
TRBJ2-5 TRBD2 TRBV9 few TGTGCCAGCAGCGTATCTAGCGGAATGAGGGAGACCCAGTACTTC CASSVSSGMRETQYF
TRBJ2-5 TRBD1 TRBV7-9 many TGTGCCAGCAGCCAGGGGGCCGAAGAGACCCAGTACTTC CASSQGAEETQYF
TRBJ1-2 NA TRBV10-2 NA TGTGCCAGCAGTTTACCGTACCCAGGTGGTCTTGGCTACACCTTC CASSLPYPGGLGYTF
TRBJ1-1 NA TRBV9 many TGTGCCAGCAGCCCCCGGACCGGTTTAATGAACACTGAAGCTTTCTTT CASSPRTGLMNTEAFF
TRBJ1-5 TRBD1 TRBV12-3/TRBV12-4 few TGTGCCAGCAGTCCAGGGACAGGGGATTCTTGGTCCCAGCATTTT CASSPGTGDSWSQHF
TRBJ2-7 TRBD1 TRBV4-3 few TGCGCCAGCAGCCAAATCCGGGACAGGGACTACGAGCAGTACTTC CASSQIRDRDYEQYF
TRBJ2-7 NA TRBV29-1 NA TGCAGCGTTGGGGATCAGGGGCGGTGGTTT CSVGDQGRWF
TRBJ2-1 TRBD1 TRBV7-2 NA TGTGCCAGCAGCCTTATGACAGGGTACCATGAGCAGTTCTTC CASSLMTGYHEQFF
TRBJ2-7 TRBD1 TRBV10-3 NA TGTGCCATCAGTGGGGGACAGGGGGCCGGGAGCTACGAGCAGTACTTC CAISGGQGAGSYEQYF
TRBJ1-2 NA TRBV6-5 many TGTGCCAGCAGTTACTCGGATAGCTATGGCTACACCTTC CASSYSDSYGYTF
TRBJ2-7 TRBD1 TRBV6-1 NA TGTGCCAGCAGTGGGCAGGGGGTCGGGGTGGAGCAGTACTTC CASSGQGVGVEQYF
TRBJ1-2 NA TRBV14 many TGTGCCAGCAGCCAAAAGCCCGGCATTTTTCAGGCGACTCGTAACTATGGCTACACCTTC CASSQKPGIFQATRNYGYTF
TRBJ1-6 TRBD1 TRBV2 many TGTGCCAGGGGAGGGGGCAGCTCCTATAATTCACCCCTCCACTTT CARGGGSSYNSPLHF
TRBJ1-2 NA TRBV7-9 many TGTGCCAGCAGCTTAGCGGATGGCTACACCTTC CASSLADGYTF
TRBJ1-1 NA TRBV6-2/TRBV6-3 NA TGTGCCAGCAGTTATTGGTTAATCGGCCGTAACACTGAAGCTTTCTTT CASSYWLIGRNTEAFF
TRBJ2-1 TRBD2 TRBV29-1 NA TGCAGCGCCGAGGGGGCTAGCGGGAGTTCGAATGAGCAGTTCTTC CSAEGASGSSNEQFF
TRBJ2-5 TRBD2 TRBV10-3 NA TGTGCCATCAGTGAGGGGCTAGCGGGGGGGGAGACCCAGTACTTC CAISEGLAGGETQYF
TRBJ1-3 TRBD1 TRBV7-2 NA TGTGCCAGCAGCTCGAACAGGGGGCGGTCTGGAAACACCATATATTTT CASSSNRGRSGNTIYF
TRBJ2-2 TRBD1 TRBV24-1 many TGTGCCACCAGTGATATACCCCGGACAGGTTCGTCCACCGGGGAGCTGTTTTTT CATSDIPRTGSSTGELFF
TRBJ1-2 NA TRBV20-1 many TGCAGTGCTAGTGGGACTGAGTCTAACTATGGCTACACCTTC CSASGTESNYGYTF
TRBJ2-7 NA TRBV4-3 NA TGCGCCAGCAGTCCAACGTTGACCTACGAGCAGTACTTC CASSPTLTYEQYF
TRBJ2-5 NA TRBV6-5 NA TGTGCCAGCAGTTACAACGAGGATGAGGCCCAGTACTTC CASSYNEDEAQYF
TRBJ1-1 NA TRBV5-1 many TGCGCCAGCAGCCCTAGGACCCTAGGAGATACTGAAGCTTTCTTT CASSPRTLGDTEAFF